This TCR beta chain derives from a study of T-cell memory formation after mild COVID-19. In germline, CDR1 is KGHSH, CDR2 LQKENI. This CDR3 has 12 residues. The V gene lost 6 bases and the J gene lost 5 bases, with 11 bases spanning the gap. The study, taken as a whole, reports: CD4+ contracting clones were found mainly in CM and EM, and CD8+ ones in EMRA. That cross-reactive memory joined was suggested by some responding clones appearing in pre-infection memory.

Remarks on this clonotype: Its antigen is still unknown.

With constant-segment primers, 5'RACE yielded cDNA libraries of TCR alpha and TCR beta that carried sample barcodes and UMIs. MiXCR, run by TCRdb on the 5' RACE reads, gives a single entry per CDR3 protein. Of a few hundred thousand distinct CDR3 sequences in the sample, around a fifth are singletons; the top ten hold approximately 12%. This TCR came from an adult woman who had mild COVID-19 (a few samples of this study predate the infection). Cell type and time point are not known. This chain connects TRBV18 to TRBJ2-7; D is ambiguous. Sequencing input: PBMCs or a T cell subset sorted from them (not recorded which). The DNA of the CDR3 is TGTGCCAGCTCGCAAGGGTTAGACGAGCAGTACTTC. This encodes CASSQGLDEQYF.